This is a list of T cell receptor beta chains from one sample in a study of T cell repertoires in cytomegalovirus infection. TCRdb recomputed calls from the reads with MiXCR, one row per CDR3 protein. The table shows approximately 770,000 distinct CDR3 sequences, with about 29% occurring only once. Antigens of these TCRs are unknown. Sequences were derived from cultured CD8+ T cells from PBMCs, sampled from culture after CMV antigen stimulation. The receptors were gathered from a human donor in good health (CMV status not recorded). Some clones in this sample may be carry-over from other donors' samples. The CDR3 runs from the conserved cysteine through the conserved F or W. A D gene is named only where the DNA matches it firmly. Size is omitted from some rows. Given values are once, few, many or a class for expanded clones.

D gene: -; clone size: -; J gene: TRBJ1-1; V gene: TRBV7-3; CDR3 protein: CASSLTAQNPEAFF; CDR3 DNA: TGTGCCAGCAGCTTAACTGCTCAGAACCCTGAAGCTTTCTTT
D gene: TRBD1; clone size: -; J gene: TRBJ2-7; V gene: TRBV12-3/TRBV12-4; CDR3 protein: CASSPTGRGEQYF; CDR3 DNA: TGTGCCAGCAGTCCGACAGGGCGAGGGGAGCAGTACTTC
D gene: TRBD1; clone size: few; J gene: TRBJ1-4; V gene: TRBV12-3/TRBV12-4; CDR3 protein: CASSRGQGAEKLFF; CDR3 DNA: TGTGCCAGCAGCCGGGGACAGGGGGCGGAAAAACTGTTTTTT
D gene: -; clone size: -; J gene: TRBJ2-1; V gene: TRBV7-7; CDR3 protein: CASKTGGLNEQFF; CDR3 DNA: TGTGCCAGCAAGACTGGCGGGCTCAATGAGCAGTTCTTC
D gene: TRBD1; clone size: many; J gene: TRBJ1-5; V gene: TRBV6-1; CDR3 protein: CASSETGQLNQPQHF; CDR3 DNA: TGTGCCAGCAGTGAAACGGGACAGCTAAATCAGCCCCAGCATTTT
D gene: -; clone size: -; J gene: TRBJ1-5; V gene: TRBV6-1; CDR3 protein: CASSERNLLGQPQHF; CDR3 DNA: TGTGCCAGCAGTGAAAGGAACCTGCTGGGTCAGCCCCAGCATTTT
D gene: TRBD2; clone size: -; J gene: TRBJ2-5; V gene: TRBV15; CDR3 protein: CATSTDGRLAGGPVETQYF; CDR3 DNA: TGTGCCACCAGCACCGACGGCAGACTAGCGGGGGGGCCAGTAGAGACCCAGTACTTC
D gene: -; clone size: few; J gene: TRBJ2-7; V gene: TRBV5-1; CDR3 protein: CASSLLGGDEQYF; CDR3 DNA: TGCGCCAGCAGCTTGCTAGGAGGGGACGAGCAGTACTTC
D gene: -; clone size: -; J gene: TRBJ2-3; V gene: TRBV15; CDR3 protein: CATSGLGATDTQYF; CDR3 DNA: TGTGCCACCAGCGGGTTGGGGGCCACAGATACGCAGTATTTT
D gene: -; clone size: -; J gene: TRBJ2-2; V gene: TRBV4-1; CDR3 protein: CASSQQGIGELFF; CDR3 DNA: TGCGCCAGCAGCCAACAGGGCATCGGGGAGCTGTTTTTT
D gene: -; clone size: -; J gene: TRBJ1-1; V gene: TRBV4-1; CDR3 protein: CASSQPRANTEAFF; CDR3 DNA: TGCGCCAGCAGCCAGCCACGGGCCAACACTGAAGCTTTCTTT
D gene: TRBD1; clone size: few; J gene: TRBJ2-1; V gene: TRBV11-2; CDR3 protein: CASSLTGLRDRSHNEQFF; CDR3 DNA: TGTGCCAGCAGCTTAACTGGGCTCCGGGACAGGAGCCACAATGAGCAGTTCTTC
D gene: TRBD1; clone size: many; J gene: TRBJ1-5; V gene: TRBV7-8; CDR3 protein: CASSISGTGEWSNQPQHF; CDR3 DNA: TGTGCCAGCAGCATCTCCGGGACAGGGGAATGGAGCAATCAGCCCCAGCATTTT
D gene: -; clone size: once; J gene: TRBJ1-2; V gene: TRBV5-1; CDR3 protein: CASSLALTGPNYGYTF; CDR3 DNA: TGCGCCAGCAGCTTGGCCTTGACAGGCCCTAACTATGGCTACACCTTC
D gene: -; clone size: -; J gene: TRBJ2-3; V gene: TRBV15; CDR3 protein: CATSRVLAGLTDTQYF; CDR3 DNA: TGTGCCACCAGCAGAGTCTTGGCGGGGCTCACAGATACGCAGTATTTT
D gene: TRBD2; clone size: many; J gene: TRBJ2-1; V gene: TRBV20-1; CDR3 protein: CSARDFGVAGGEGIFYNEQFF; CDR3 DNA: TGCAGTGCTAGAGATTTTGGAGTAGCGGGGGGCGAGGGGATATTCTACAATGAGCAGTTCTTC
D gene: -; clone size: -; J gene: TRBJ2-3; V gene: TRBV4-3; CDR3 protein: CASSQGAGDPDTQYF; CDR3 DNA: TGCGCCAGCAGCCAAGGGGCAGGGGATCCAGATACGCAGTATTTT
D gene: -; clone size: -; J gene: TRBJ1-5; V gene: TRBV7-8; CDR3 protein: CASSFLAYSNQPQHF; CDR3 DNA: TGTGCCAGCAGCTTTCTGGCGTATAGCAATCAGCCCCAGCATTTT
D gene: -; clone size: -; J gene: TRBJ1-5; V gene: TRBV20-1; CDR3 protein: CSAWVGSNQPQHF; CDR3 DNA: TGCAGTGCTTGGGTGGGCAGCAATCAGCCCCAGCATTTT
D gene: -; clone size: -; J gene: TRBJ1-6; V gene: TRBV4-2; CDR3 protein: CASSQETGNMNSPLHF; CDR3 DNA: TGTGCCAGCAGCCAAGAAACGGGGAATATGAATTCACCCCTCCACTTT
D gene: -; clone size: -; J gene: TRBJ2-1; V gene: TRBV7-9; CDR3 protein: CASSLGNHNEQFF; CDR3 DNA: TGTGCCAGCAGCTTAGGGAACCACAATGAGCAGTTCTTC
D gene: TRBD1; clone size: many; J gene: TRBJ2-3; V gene: TRBV7-8; CDR3 protein: CASSSPGQRGDTQYF; CDR3 DNA: TGTGCCAGCAGCTCCCCGGGACAGCGAGGGGATACGCAGTATTTT
D gene: -; clone size: few; J gene: TRBJ2-5; V gene: TRBV15; CDR3 protein: CATSRDRAPQETQYF; CDR3 DNA: TGTGCCACCAGCAGAGATCGGGCACCTCAAGAGACCCAGTACTTC
D gene: TRBD2; clone size: -; J gene: TRBJ2-5; V gene: TRBV6-5; CDR3 protein: CASSYFDWASGAKTQYF; CDR3 DNA: TGTGCCAGCAGTTACTTTGACTGGGCTAGCGGGGCGAAGACCCAGTACTTC
D gene: -; clone size: -; J gene: TRBJ2-7; V gene: TRBV4-1; CDR3 protein: CASSLSPGVSYEQYF; CDR3 DNA: TGCGCCAGCAGCCTGTCTCCCGGGGTCAGCTACGAGCAGTACTTC
D gene: -; clone size: -; J gene: TRBJ2-7; V gene: TRBV7-6; CDR3 protein: CASTRYSGTSYEQYF; CDR3 DNA: TGTGCCAGCACCCGCTACTCCGGGACTTCCTACGAGCAGTACTTC
D gene: -; clone size: -; J gene: TRBJ2-3; V gene: TRBV7-6; CDR3 protein: CASSQKIGLWGDTDTQYF; CDR3 DNA: TGTGCCAGCAGTCAGAAGATCGGGCTTTGGGGAGACACAGATACGCAGTATTTT
D gene: -; clone size: few; J gene: TRBJ1-1; V gene: TRBV6-5; CDR3 protein: CASSYSPGMNTEAFF; CDR3 DNA: TGTGCCAGCAGTTACTCTCCAGGGATGAACACTGAAGCTTTCTTT
D gene: -; clone size: -; J gene: TRBJ1-5; V gene: TRBV5-1; CDR3 protein: CASSPSGGGDQPQHF; CDR3 DNA: TGCGCCAGCAGCCCTAGTGGAGGAGGGGATCAGCCCCAGCATTTT
D gene: TRBD1; clone size: -; J gene: TRBJ2-1; V gene: TRBV7-9; CDR3 protein: CASSSTGARNEQFF; CDR3 DNA: TGTGCCAGCAGCTCAACAGGGGCTCGGAATGAGCAGTTCTTC
D gene: TRBD2; clone size: -; J gene: TRBJ2-1; V gene: TRBV19; CDR3 protein: CASSLAGVVEQFF; CDR3 DNA: TGTGCCAGTAGTCTAGCGGGGGTAGTGGAGCAGTTCTTC
D gene: -; clone size: -; J gene: TRBJ1-6; V gene: TRBV15; CDR3 protein: CATSTSGSNNSPLHF; CDR3 DNA: TGTGCCACCAGCACCTCCGGGAGCAATAATTCACCCCTCCACTTT
D gene: -; clone size: -; J gene: TRBJ2-2; V gene: TRBV4-1; CDR3 protein: CASSQVSGRLNTGELFF; CDR3 DNA: TGCGCCAGCAGCCAAGTGTCAGGACGACTGAACACCGGGGAGCTGTTTTTT
D gene: -; clone size: many; J gene: TRBJ2-7; V gene: TRBV7-2; CDR3 protein: CASTSAGPTEQYF; CDR3 DNA: TGTGCCAGCACCTCCGCGGGGCCGACGGAGCAGTACTTC
D gene: -; clone size: -; J gene: TRBJ1-5; V gene: TRBV4-3; CDR3 protein: CASSQDRGAYQPQHF; CDR3 DNA: TGCGCCAGCAGCCAAGATCGGGGGGCGTATCAGCCCCAGCATTTT
D gene: -; clone size: -; J gene: TRBJ2-5; V gene: TRBV20-1; CDR3 protein: CSAPDPAPETQYF; CDR3 DNA: TGCAGTGCTCCCGACCCCGCGCCAGAGACCCAGTACTTC
D gene: TRBD1; clone size: -; J gene: TRBJ2-3; V gene: TRBV6-5; CDR3 protein: CASSYLGTATDTQYF; CDR3 DNA: TGTGCCAGCAGTTATCTTGGGACAGCCACAGATACGCAGTATTTT
D gene: -; clone size: -; J gene: TRBJ2-1; V gene: TRBV11-1; CDR3 protein: CASSSWTDYNEQFF; CDR3 DNA: TGTGCCAGCAGCTCCTGGACAGACTACAATGAGCAGTTCTTC
D gene: -; clone size: once; J gene: TRBJ1-1; V gene: TRBV7-9; CDR3 protein: CANSLGPPQAPGTEAFF; CDR3 DNA: TGTGCCAACAGCTTAGGCCCCCCACAGGCGCCGGGGACTGAAGCTTTCTTT
D gene: -; clone size: many; J gene: TRBJ1-6; V gene: TRBV12-3/TRBV12-4; CDR3 protein: CASSLPSSYNSPLHF; CDR3 DNA: TGTGCCAGCAGTTTGCCCAGCTCCTATAATTCACCCCTCCACTTT
D gene: TRBD1; clone size: many; J gene: TRBJ2-1; V gene: TRBV14; CDR3 protein: CASSQGEQGVPRNEQFF; CDR3 DNA: TGTGCCAGCAGCCAAGGTGAACAGGGGGTACCGCGCAATGAGCAGTTCTTC